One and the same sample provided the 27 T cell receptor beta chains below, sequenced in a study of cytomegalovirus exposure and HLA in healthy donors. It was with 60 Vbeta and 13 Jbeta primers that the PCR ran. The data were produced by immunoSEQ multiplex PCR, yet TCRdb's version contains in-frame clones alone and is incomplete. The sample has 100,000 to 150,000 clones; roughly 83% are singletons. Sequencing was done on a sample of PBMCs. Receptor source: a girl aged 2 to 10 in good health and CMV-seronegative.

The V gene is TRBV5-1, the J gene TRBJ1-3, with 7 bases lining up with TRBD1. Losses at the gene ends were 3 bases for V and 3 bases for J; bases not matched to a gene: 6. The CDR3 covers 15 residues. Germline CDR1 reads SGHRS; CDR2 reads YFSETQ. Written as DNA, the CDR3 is TGCGCCAGCAGCTCGGGAGGGACAGATGGAAACACCATATATTTT. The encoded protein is CASSSGGTDGNTIYF.

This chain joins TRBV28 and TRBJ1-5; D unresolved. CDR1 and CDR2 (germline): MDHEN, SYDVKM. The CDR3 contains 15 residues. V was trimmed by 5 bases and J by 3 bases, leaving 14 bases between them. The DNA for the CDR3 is TGTGCCAGCAGTCTACGGGGTCCGTACAATCAGCCCCAGCATTTT. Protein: CASSLRGPYNQPQHF.

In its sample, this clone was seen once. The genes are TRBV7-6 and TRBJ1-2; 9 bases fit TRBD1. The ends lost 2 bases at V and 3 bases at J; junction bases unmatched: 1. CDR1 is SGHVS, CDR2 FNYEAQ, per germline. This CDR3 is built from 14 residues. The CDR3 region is CASSLRTGDYGYTF. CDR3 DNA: TGTGCCAGCAGCTTACGGACAGGGGACTATGGCTACACCTTC.

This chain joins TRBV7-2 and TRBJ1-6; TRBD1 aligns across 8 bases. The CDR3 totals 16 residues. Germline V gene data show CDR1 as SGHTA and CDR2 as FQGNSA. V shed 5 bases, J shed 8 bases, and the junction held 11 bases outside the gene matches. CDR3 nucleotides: TGTGCCAGCAGCAGGTTTCAGGGGGCAGTAGATTCACCCCTCCACTTT. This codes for CASSRFQGAVDSPLHF.

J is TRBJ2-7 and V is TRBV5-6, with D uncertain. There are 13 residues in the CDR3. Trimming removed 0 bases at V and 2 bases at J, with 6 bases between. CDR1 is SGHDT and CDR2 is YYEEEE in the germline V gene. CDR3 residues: CASSLAQTYEQYF. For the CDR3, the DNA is TGTGCCAGCAGCTTGGCGCAGACCTACGAGCAGTACTTC.

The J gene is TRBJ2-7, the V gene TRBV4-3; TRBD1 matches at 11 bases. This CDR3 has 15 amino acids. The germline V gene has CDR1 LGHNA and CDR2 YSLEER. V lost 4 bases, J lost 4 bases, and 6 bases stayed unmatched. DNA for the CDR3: TGCGCCAGCAGCCTCTGGGACAGGGGGAGGTACGAGCAGTACTTC. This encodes CASSLWDRGRYEQYF.

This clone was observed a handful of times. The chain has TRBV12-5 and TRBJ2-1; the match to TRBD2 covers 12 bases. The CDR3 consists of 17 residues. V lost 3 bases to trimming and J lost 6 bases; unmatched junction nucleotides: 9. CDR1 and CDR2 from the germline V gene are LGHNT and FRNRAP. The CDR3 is CASGLSRLAGVVNEQFF. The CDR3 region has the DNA TGTGCTAGTGGTTTAAGCCGACTAGCGGGAGTTGTCAATGAGCAGTTCTTC.

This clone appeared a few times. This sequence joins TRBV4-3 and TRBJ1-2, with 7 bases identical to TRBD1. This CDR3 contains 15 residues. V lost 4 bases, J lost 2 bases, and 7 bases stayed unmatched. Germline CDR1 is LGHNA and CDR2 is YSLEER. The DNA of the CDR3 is TGCGCCAGCAGCCCAACCGGGACAGTCAACTATGGCTACACCTTC. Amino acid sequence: CASSPTGTVNYGYTF.

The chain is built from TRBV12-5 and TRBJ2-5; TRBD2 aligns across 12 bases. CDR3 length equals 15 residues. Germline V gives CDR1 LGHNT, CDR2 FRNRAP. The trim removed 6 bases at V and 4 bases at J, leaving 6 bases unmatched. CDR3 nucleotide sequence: TGTGCTAGTGGCCCCCTAGCGGGGGGGCGAGAGACCCAGTACTTC. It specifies CASGPLAGGRETQYF.

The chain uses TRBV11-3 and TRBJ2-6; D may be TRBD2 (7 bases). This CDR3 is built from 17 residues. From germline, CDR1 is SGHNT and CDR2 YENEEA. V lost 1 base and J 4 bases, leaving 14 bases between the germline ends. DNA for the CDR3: TGTGCCAGCAGCTTAGGACCGGGGGGCTCCGGGGCCAACGTCCTGACTTTC. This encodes CASSLGPGGSGANVLTF.

CDR3 DNA: TGTGCCACCACGACAGGGGAGTCAGATACGCAGTATTTT. Translation gives CATTTGESDTQYF. The chain carries TRBV6-1 and TRBJ2-3; the match to TRBD1 covers 8 bases. CDR1 is MNHNS and CDR2 is SASEGT in the germline V gene. This CDR3 is 13 amino acids long. Losses at the gene ends were 10 bases for V and 4 bases for J; bases not matched to a gene: 7.

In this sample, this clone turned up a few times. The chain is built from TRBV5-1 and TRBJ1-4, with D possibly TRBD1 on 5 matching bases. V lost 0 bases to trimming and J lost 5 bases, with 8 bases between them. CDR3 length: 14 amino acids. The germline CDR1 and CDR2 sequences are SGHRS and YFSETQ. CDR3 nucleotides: TGCGCCAGCAGCTTGGCAGGGCAAAATGAAAAACTGTTTTTT. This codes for CASSLAGQNEKLFF. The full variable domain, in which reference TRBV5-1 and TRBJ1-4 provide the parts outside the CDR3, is KAGVTQTPRYLIKTRGQQVTLSCSPISGHRSVSWYQQTPGQGLQFLFEYFSETQRNKGNFPGRFSGRQFSNSRSEMNVSTLELGDSALYLCASSLAGQNEKLFFGSGTQLSVL.

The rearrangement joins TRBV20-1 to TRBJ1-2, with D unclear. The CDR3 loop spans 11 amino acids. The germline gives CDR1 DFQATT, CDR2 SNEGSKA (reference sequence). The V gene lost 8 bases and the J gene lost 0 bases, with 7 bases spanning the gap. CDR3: CSHLANYGYTF. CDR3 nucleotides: TGCAGTCATTTAGCTAACTATGGCTACACCTTC.

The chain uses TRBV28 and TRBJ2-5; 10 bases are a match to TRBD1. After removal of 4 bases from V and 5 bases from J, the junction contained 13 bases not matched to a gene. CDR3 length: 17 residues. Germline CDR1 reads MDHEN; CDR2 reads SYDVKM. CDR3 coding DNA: TGTGCCAGCAGTTCGACCCGACAGGGGGCTGCGATGGAGACCCAGTACTTC. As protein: CASSSTRQGAAMETQYF.

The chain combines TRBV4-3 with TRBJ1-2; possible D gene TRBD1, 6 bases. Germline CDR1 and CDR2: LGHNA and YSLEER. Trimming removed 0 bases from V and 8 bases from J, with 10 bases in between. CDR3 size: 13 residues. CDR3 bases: TGCGCCAGCAGCCAAGACAGCGGGGGCGGCTACACCTTC. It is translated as CASSQDSGGGYTF.

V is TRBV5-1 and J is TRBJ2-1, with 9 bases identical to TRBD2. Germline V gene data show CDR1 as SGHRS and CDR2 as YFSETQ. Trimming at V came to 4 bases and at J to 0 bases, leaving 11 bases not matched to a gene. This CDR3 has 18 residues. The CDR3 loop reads CASSKERRLADSYNEQFF. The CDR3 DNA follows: TGCGCCAGCAGCAAGGAACGCCGACTAGCGGACTCCTACAATGAGCAGTTCTTC. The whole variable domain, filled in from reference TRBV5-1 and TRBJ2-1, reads KAGVTQTPRYLIKTRGQQVTLSCSPISGHRSVSWYQQTPGQGLQFLFEYFSETQRNKGNFPGRFSGRQFSNSRSEMNVSTLELGDSALYLCASSKERRLADSYNEQFFGPGTRLTVL.

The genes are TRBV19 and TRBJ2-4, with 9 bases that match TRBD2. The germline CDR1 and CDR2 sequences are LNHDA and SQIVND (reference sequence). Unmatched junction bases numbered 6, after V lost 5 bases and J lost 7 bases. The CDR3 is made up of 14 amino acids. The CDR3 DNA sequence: TGTGCCAGTAGTTCGACTAGCGGTCCCAACATTCAGTACTTC. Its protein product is CASSSTSGPNIQYF.

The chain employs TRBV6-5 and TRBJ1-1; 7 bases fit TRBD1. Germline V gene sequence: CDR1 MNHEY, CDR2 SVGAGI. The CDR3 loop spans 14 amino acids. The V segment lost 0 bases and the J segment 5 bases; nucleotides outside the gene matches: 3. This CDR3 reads CASSYSTGTTEAFF. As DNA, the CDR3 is TGTGCCAGCAGTTACTCGACAGGGACGACTGAAGCTTTCTTT.

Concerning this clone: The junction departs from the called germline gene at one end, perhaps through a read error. In DNA form, the CDR3 reads TGTGCCAGCAGTGACGAGCGGGGGGGATTTTGTTTT. Protein product: CASSDERGGFCF. The rearrangement joins TRBV6-4 to TRBJ2-3, with 10 bases matching TRBD2. The CDR3 has 12 amino acids. Per germline, CDR1 MRHNA and CDR2 SNTAGT.

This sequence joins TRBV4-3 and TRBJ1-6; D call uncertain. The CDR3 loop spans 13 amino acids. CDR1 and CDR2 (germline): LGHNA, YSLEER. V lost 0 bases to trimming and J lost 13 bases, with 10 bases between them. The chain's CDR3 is CASSQDSRRPLHF. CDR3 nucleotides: TGCGCCAGCAGCCAAGATTCGAGGAGGCCCCTCCACTTT.

The CDR3 loop is CASSLGDRESDTQYF. CDR3 sequence (DNA): TGTGCCAGCAGCTTAGGGGACAGGGAGTCAGATACGCAGTATTTT. The chain recombines TRBV7-9 with TRBJ2-3; 9 nucleotides match TRBD1. This CDR3 has 15 amino acids. V dropped 1 base and J dropped 4; count of bases not matched to a gene: 3. Germline lookup yields CDR1 SEHNR and CDR2 FQNEAQ (reference sequence).

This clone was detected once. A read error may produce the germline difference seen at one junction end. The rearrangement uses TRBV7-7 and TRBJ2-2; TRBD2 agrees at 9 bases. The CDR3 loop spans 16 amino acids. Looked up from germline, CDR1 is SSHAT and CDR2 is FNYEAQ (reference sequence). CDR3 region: CASSVSGGPNTGELFF. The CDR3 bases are TGTGCTAGCAGCGTTAGCGGGGGCCCGAACACCGGGGAGCTGTTTTTT.

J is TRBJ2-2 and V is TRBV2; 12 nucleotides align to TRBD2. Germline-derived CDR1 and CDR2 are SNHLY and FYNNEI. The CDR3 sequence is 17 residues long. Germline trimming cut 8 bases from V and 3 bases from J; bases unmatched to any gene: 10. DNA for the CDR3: TGTGCCAGCGTGGCGCTAGCGGGAGGGCCGGACACCGGGGAGCTGTTTTTT. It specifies CASVALAGGPDTGELFF. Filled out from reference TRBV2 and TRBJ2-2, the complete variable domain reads EPEVTQTPSHQVTQMGQEVILRCVPISNHLYFYWYRQILGQKVEFLVSFYNNEISEKSEIFDDQFSVERPDGSNFTLKIRSTKLEDSAMYFCASVALAGGPDTGELFFGEGSRLTVL.

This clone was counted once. CDR3 residues: CASSSRSLGTGAQFF. The CDR3 DNA follows: TGTGCCAGCAGCTCACGCTCCCTCGGGACAGGGGCGCAGTTCTTC. The chain couples TRBV6-5 to TRBJ2-1; TRBD1 matches at 10 bases. Germline loops: CDR1 MNHEY, CDR2 SVGAGI. The CDR3 is 15 amino acids. Losses at the gene ends were 6 bases for V and 12 bases for J; bases not matched to a gene: 14.

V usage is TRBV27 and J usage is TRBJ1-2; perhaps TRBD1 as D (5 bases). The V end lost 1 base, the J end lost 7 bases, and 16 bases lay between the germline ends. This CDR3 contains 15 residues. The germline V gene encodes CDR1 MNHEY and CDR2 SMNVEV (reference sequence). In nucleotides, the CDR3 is TGTGCCAGCAGTTTATACGAGGACACAAGTTCTGGCTACACCTTC. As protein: CASSLYEDTSSGYTF.

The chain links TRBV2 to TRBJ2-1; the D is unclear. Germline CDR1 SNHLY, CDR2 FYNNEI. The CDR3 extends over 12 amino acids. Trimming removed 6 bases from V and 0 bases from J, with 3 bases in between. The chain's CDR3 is CASRSSYNEQFF. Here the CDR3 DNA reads TGTGCCAGCAGGAGCTCCTACAATGAGCAGTTCTTC.

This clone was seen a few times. The CDR3: CSVEVVTGSYGYTF. DNA for the CDR3: TGCAGCGTTGAAGTCGTGACAGGGAGTTATGGCTACACCTTC. The rearrangement joins TRBV29-1 to TRBJ1-2; 7 bases map to TRBD1. The V and J ends lost 1 base and 5 bases, in that order; junction bases with no gene match: 7. Germline-derived CDR1 and CDR2 are SQVTM and ANQGSEA. CDR3 size: 14 residues.